Reported below is one T cell receptor (beta chain). CDR1 is SGHNT and CDR2 is YENEEA in the germline V gene. The length of the CDR3 is 16 residues. V was pared by 5 bases and J by 5 bases, with 6 bases of the junction left unmatched. Sequenced by immunoSEQ multiplex PCR; TCRdb stores in-frame clones only, minus some. Of under 40,000 clones in the sample, around 87% were seen once. The data are from a study of PD-L1 blockade in urothelial cancer. The rearrangement links TRBV11-3 to TRBJ2-2, with 12 bases identical to TRBD1. Sequences were derived from PBMCs, sampled around atezolizumab (anti-PD-L1) treatment. This receptor was identified in a man over 45 with urothelial cancer. Here the CDR3 reads CASSPGQGAGTGELFF. The CDR3 DNA is TGTGCCAGCAGCCCGGGACAGGGGGCGGGGACCGGGGAGCTGTTTTTT.